This T cell receptor (beta chain) was sequenced in a study of blood T cell repertoires in COVID-19. Assay used: immunoSEQ multiplex PCR; TCRdb lists only in-frame clones, some missing. The data contain roughly 240,000 clones, 90% of them singletons. The clonotype originates from a man aged 50 to 59 who had been exposed to COVID-19. The sequenced material came from PBMCs or T cells enriched from blood (not recorded which).

CDR3 in amino acids: CASTQGSGQPQHF. The CDR3 DNA follows: TGTGCCAGCACTCAGGGCTCGGGTCAGCCCCAGCATTTT. The chain employs TRBV6-5 and TRBJ1-5; maybe TRBD1 (5 bases). This CDR3 has 13 residues. V lost 7 bases, J lost 6 bases, and 13 bases lay in between. The germline V gene has CDR1 MNHEY and CDR2 SVGAGI.